This T cell receptor beta chain was recorded in a study of cytomegalovirus exposure and HLA in healthy donors. Trimming shortened V by 3 bases and J by 3 bases, and 11 bases separated the two germline ends. The CDR3 has 15 residues. CDR1 is LGHNA and CDR2 is YSLEER in the germline V gene. With 60 Vbeta and 13 Jbeta primers, the PCR was carried out. Using immunoSEQ multiplex PCR, the repertoire was profiled, and TCRdb retains in-frame clones only, with some absent. The sample has about 160,000 clones, about 80% seen once; the top ten hold around 3.5%. V and J are TRBV4-3 and TRBJ1-4, with D perhaps matching TRBD1 (6 bases). The sample taken for sequencing was PBMCs. The receptor's source is a man in his thirties or forties in good health and CMV-seropositive. The CDR3 spells CASSQAGTSNEKLFF. CDR3 bases: TGCGCCAGCAGCCAGGCCGGGACATCTAATGAAAAACTGTTTTTT.